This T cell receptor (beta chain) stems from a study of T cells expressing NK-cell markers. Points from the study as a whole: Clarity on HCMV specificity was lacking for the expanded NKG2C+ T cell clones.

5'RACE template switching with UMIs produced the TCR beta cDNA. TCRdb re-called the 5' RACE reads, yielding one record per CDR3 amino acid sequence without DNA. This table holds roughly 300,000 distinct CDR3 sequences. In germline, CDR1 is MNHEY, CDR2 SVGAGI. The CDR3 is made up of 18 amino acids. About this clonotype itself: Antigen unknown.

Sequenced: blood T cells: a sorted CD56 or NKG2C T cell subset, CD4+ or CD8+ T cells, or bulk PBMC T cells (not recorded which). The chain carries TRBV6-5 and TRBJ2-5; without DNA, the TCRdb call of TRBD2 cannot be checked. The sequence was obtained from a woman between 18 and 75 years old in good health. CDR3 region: CASSYSSSQIWGEGTQYF.